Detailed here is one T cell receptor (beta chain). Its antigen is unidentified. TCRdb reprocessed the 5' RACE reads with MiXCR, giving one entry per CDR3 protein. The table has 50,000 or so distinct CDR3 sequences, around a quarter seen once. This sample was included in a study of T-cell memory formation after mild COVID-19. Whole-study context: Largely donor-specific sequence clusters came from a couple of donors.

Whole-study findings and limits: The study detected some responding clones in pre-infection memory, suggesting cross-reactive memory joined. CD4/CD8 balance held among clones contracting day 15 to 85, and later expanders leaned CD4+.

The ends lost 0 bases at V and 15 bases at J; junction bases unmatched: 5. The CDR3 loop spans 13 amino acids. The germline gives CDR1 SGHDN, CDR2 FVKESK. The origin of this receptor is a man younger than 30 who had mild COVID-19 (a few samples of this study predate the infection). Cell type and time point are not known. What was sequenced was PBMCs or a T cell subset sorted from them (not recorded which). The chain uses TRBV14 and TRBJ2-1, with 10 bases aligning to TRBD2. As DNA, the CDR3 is TGTGCCAGCAGCCAAGATCTCCTAGCGGGGGTGTTCTTC. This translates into CASSQDLLAGVFF.